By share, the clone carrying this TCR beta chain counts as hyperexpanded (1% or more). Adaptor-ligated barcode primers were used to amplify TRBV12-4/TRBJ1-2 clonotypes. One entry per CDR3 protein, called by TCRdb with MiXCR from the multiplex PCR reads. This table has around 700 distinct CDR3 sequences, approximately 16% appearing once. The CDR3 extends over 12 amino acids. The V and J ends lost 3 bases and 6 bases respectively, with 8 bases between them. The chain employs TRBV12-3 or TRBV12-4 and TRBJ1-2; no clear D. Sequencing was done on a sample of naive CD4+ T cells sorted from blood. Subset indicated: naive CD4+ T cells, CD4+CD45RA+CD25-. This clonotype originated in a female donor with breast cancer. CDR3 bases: TGTGCCAGCAGTTTGGGTTGGAATGGCTACACCTTC. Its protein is CASSLGWNGYTF.